The present T cell receptor beta chain was sequenced within a study of T-cell reconstitution after alpha-beta-depleted transplantation in children. Unique molecular identifiers tagged the TCRbeta library. MiXCR was run by TCRdb on the PCR reads, yielding one entry per CDR3 protein. This table has 780,000 or so distinct CDR3 sequences, 15% to 20% appearing once. Regarding the study as a whole: The main origin of T-cell counts and diversity one year after transplant was newly produced T cells. Some patients' high day-60 TCRbeta diversity was traced to surviving recipient T cells and thymic progenitors. About two months after transplant, alpha-beta T cells reportedly came from several hundred expanded graft clones.

Concerning this clonotype: The antigen is not known.

The TCR originated in a male patient younger than 18 who had a stem cell transplant for acute lymphoblastic leukemia, so the T cells may come from the graft donor. Sequencing used PBMCs, mostly from graft donor cells, obtained 360 days after TCRalphabeta/CD19-depleted stem cell transplant.

The CDR3 spells CASSQTIYNEQFF. The CDR3 coding sequence is TGTGCCAGCAGCCAGACTATCTACAATGAGCAGTTCTTC. This rearrangement joins TRBV7-2 to TRBJ2-1, with D possibly TRBD2 on 5 matching bases. The CDR3 spans 13 residues. V shed 5 bases and J shed 3 bases, with 8 bases lying between them. Germline assignment: CDR1 SGHTA and CDR2 FQGNSA.